Shown below are 25 T cell receptor beta chains from a single sample sequenced in a study of blood T cell repertoires in COVID-19. Using immunoSEQ multiplex PCR, the repertoire was profiled, and TCRdb retains in-frame clones only, with some absent. The sample records roughly 180,000 clones, about 85% being singletons. The sample comprised peripheral blood. The receptors were sampled from a man at least 80 years old with COVID-19, enrolled during active disease.

A word on this clone: This same CDR3 is encoded by further DNA sequences in the sample. V and J are TRBV7-3 and TRBJ2-2; D gene uncertain. Trimming took 4 bases from V and 3 from J, leaving 3 bases between them. This CDR3 contains 12 residues. Germline V gene data show CDR1 as SGHTA and CDR2 as FQGTGA. CDR3: CASSSYTGELFF. The CDR3 DNA reads as TGTGCCAGCAGCTCATACACCGGGGAGCTGTTTTTT. Combining the CDR3 with reference TRBV7-3 and TRBJ2-2 gives the whole variable domain GAGVSQTPSNKVTEKGKYVELRCDPISGHTALYWYRQSLGQGPEFLIYFQGTGAADDSGLPNDRFFAVRPEGSVSTLKIQRTERGDSAVYLCASSSYTGELFFGEGSRLTVL.

This chain connects TRBV24-1 to TRBJ2-1; the match to TRBD1 covers 8 bases. CDR1 is KGHDR, CDR2 SFDVKD, per germline. This CDR3 is 15 amino acids long. J was trimmed by 3 bases and V by 4 bases; bases with no gene match: 4. The CDR3 is CATSDATGVYNEQFF. The CDR3, as DNA: TGTGCCACCAGTGACGCGACAGGGGTCTACAATGAGCAGTTCTTC.

The V call is TRBV29-1, the J call TRBJ2-1; D not resolved. The V end was cut by 4 bases, the J end by 3 bases, with 4 bases between. CDR3 length equals 11 residues. The germline CDR1 and CDR2 sequences are SQVTM and ANQGSEA. The CDR3 region is CSVGYYNEQFF. The CDR3 DNA follows: TGCAGCGTTGGTTACTACAATGAGCAGTTCTTC.

This clone has just one count. The V and J genes are TRBV6-5 and TRBJ2-2, with unresolved D. There are 16 residues in the CDR3. Per the germline V gene, CDR1 is MNHEY and CDR2 is SVGAGI. Trimming pared 0 bases from V and 2 bases from J, leaving 10 bases between. The CDR3 region is CASSYSRGFNTGELFF. The CDR3 nucleotides are TGTGCCAGCAGTTACTCGAGAGGTTTTAACACCGGGGAGCTGTTTTTT.

This sequence joins TRBV5-1 and TRBJ2-3, with D possibly TRBD2 on 6 matching bases. V was clipped by 4 bases and J by 2 bases, with 11 bases between them. This CDR3 is 14 amino acids long. Germline V gene sequence: CDR1 SGHRS, CDR2 YFSETQ. The CDR3 nucleotides read TGCGCCAGCAGCCCAAGGACTACCACAGATACGCAGTATTTT. Its protein product is CASSPRTTTDTQYF.

V is TRBV2 and J is TRBJ1-5; the D gene is possibly TRBD1 (5 bases). The V gene's germline CDR1 is SNHLY and CDR2 FYNNEI. The CDR3 length is 13 residues. V lost 5 bases and J lost 4, with 9 bases in between. CDR3 coding DNA: TGTGCCAGCAGTCTAAGGGGAAATCAGCCCCAGCATTTT. Translating gives CASSLRGNQPQHF.

The chain links TRBV5-4 to TRBJ2-1, with 10 bases aligning to TRBD2. The CDR3 loop spans 18 amino acids. Trimming took 0 bases from V and 2 from J; bases not matched to a gene: 8. CDR1 and CDR2 (germline): SGHNT, YYREEE (reference sequence). The CDR3 DNA reads as TGTGCCAGCAGCTTGGCAGGTAGCGGGGGGCCCCCCTACAATGAGCAGTTCTTC. Residues: CASSLAGSGGPPYNEQFF.

The chain has TRBV29-1 and TRBJ1-1; D unclear. V lost 1 base and J lost 1, with 7 bases in between. This CDR3 spans 13 amino acids. Germline V CDR1 and CDR2: SQVTM, ANQGSEA. CDR3 nucleotide sequence: TGCAGCGTTGAAGGACACTGGAACACTGAAGCTTTCTTT. This sequence encodes CSVEGHWNTEAFF.

This chain links TRBV4-1 with TRBJ1-2; 10 bases match TRBD1. This CDR3 comprises 15 residues. Germline V CDR1 and CDR2: MGHRA, YSYEKL. V shed 1 base, J shed 8 bases, and the junction held 7 bases outside the gene matches. In DNA form, the CDR3 reads TGCGCCAGCAGCCAAGTAGCCGGGACAGGGGCGGGCTACACCTTC. Translating it yields CASSQVAGTGAGYTF.

V and J are TRBV18 and TRBJ1-1; the D gene is possibly TRBD1 (5 bases). Germline V lookup: CDR1 KGHSH, CDR2 LQKENI. Trimming removed 3 bases at V and 7 bases at J, with 15 bases between. There are 14 residues in the CDR3. The CDR3 DNA reads as TGTGCCAGCTCACCTTCCATGGGGCTTGGTGAAGCTTTCTTT. The encoded protein is CASSPSMGLGEAFF.

The genes are TRBV11-2 and TRBJ1-2; tentatively, D is TRBD1 (5 bases). Trimming removed 5 bases at V and 2 bases at J, with 15 bases between. Germline loops: CDR1 SGHAT, CDR2 FQNNGV. The CDR3 has 15 residues. CDR3 DNA: TGTGCCAGCAGCCCCAACCAGGGTTTGAACTATGGCTACACCTTC. It specifies CASSPNQGLNYGYTF.

This clone came up a few times. The J gene is TRBJ1-2, the V gene TRBV6-5, with TRBD1 identical over 8 bases. The CDR3 extends over 15 amino acids. V lost 6 bases to trimming and J lost 2 bases; unmatched junction nucleotides: 8. The germline V gene encodes CDR1 MNHEY and CDR2 SVGAGI. The CDR3 here is CASRIHTGGNYGYTF. The CDR3 bases are TGTGCCAGCAGAATTCATACAGGGGGAAACTATGGCTACACCTTC.

This clone was recorded only once. The chain has TRBV3-1 (or the pseudogene TRBV3-2) and TRBJ1-5; D gene unclear. The CDR3 sequence is 14 residues long. Germline CDR1 is LGHDT and CDR2 is YNNKEL (reference sequence). V lost 0 bases and J 9 bases, leaving 12 bases between the germline ends. The DNA for the CDR3 is TGTGCCAGCAGCCAAGATGTCTCGGGTGGGCCCCAGCATTTT. Translated, it gives CASSQDVSGGPQHF.

This clone was detected once. The V call is TRBV7-3, the J call TRBJ2-1, with 7 bases that match TRBD2. In germline, CDR1 is SGHTA, CDR2 FQGTGA. The V segment lost 5 bases and the J segment 4 bases; nucleotides outside the gene matches: 14. This CDR3 comprises 17 residues. The CDR3 here is CASSGGVSGTSYNEQFF. For the CDR3, the DNA is TGTGCCAGCAGCGGCGGGGTAAGCGGGACTTCGTACAATGAGCAGTTCTTC. Based on the CDR3 plus reference TRBV7-3 and TRBJ2-1, the full variable domain is GAGVSQTPSNKVTEKGKYVELRCDPISGHTALYWYRQSLGQGPEFLIYFQGTGAADDSGLPNDRFFAVRPEGSVSTLKIQRTERGDSAVYLCASSGGVSGTSYNEQFFGPGTRLTVL.

The chain employs TRBV5-6 and TRBJ2-1; no clear D. CDR3 length: 14 residues. V was trimmed by 1 base and J by 3 bases, leaving 8 bases between them. The germline gives CDR1 SGHDT, CDR2 YYEEEE. In DNA, the CDR3 is TGTGCCAGCAGCTTGAAGGCAGGCTACAATGAGCAGTTCTTC. It yields the protein CASSLKAGYNEQFF.

This clone showed up just once. The rearrangement joins TRBV19 to TRBJ1-2, with a possible D match to TRBD1 (6 bases). CDR3 length equals 13 residues. Germline V gene lookup returns CDR1 LNHDA and CDR2 SQIVND (reference sequence). Deletions cut 8 bases from V and 1 base from J, with 11 bases between. The CDR3 is CASRDTRNYGYTF. As DNA, the CDR3 is TGTGCCAGTCGGGACACCCGTAACTATGGCTACACCTTC.

The rearrangement joins TRBV2 to TRBJ1-1; the match to TRBD1 covers 7 bases. The CDR3 is made up of 15 amino acids. Germline CDR1 SNHLY, CDR2 FYNNEI. The V and J ends lost 4 bases and 2 bases, in that order; junction bases with no gene match: 7. CDR3 amino acids: CASSAQGVKNTEAFF. CDR3 nucleotide sequence: TGTGCCAGCAGTGCGCAGGGGGTGAAAAACACTGAAGCTTTCTTT.

This clone was detected only once. The V call is TRBV10-3, the J call TRBJ1-1; 7 positions match TRBD1. CDR1 is ENHRY, CDR2 SYGVKD, per germline. Losses at the gene ends were 5 bases for V and 7 bases for J; bases not matched to a gene: 4. This CDR3 region has 12 residues. Here the CDR3 reads CAISQRQGEAFF. As DNA, the CDR3 is TGTGCCATCAGTCAGAGACAGGGTGAAGCTTTCTTT.

On this clone itself: An end of the junction differs from the germline gene, which may be a read error. The identical CDR3 is also encoded by other nucleotide sequences in the sample. The J gene is TRBJ1-6, the V gene TRBV7-9, with a tentative D call TRBD1 (5 bases). Germline CDR1 is SEHNR and CDR2 is FQNEAQ (reference sequence). This CDR3 region has 15 residues. CDR3 in DNA: TGTGCCAGCAGTTTAGTACAGGCTGGGGATTCACCCCTCCACTTT. Its protein product is CASSLVQAGDSPLHF.

The genes are TRBV10-3 and TRBJ2-3; perhaps TRBD2 as D (6 bases). Germline lookup yields CDR1 ENHRY and CDR2 SYGVKD. The CDR3 is 11 amino acids. The ends were cut back, 11 bases at V and 6 bases at J, with 12 bases in the middle. The CDR3 loop reads CASGGADTQYF. The CDR3 DNA follows: TGTGCCTCTGGAGGGGCCGATACGCAGTATTTT.

The rearrangement links TRBV6-5 to TRBJ1-5; tentatively, D is TRBD1 (5 bases). Germline values: CDR1 MNHEY, CDR2 SVGAGI. CDR3 size: 15 residues. V dropped 7 bases and J dropped 1 base, with 14 bases sitting between them. The CDR3 spells CASMGEGSSNQPQHF. In DNA form, the CDR3 reads TGTGCCAGCATGGGGGAGGGGTCGAGCAATCAGCCCCAGCATTTT.

The gene calls are TRBV5-1 and TRBJ2-7, with 10 bases that match TRBD2. Germline values: CDR1 SGHRS, CDR2 YFSETQ. V was clipped by 1 base and J by 4 bases; unmatched bases: 5. The CDR3 contains 15 residues. The CDR3 is CASSLRTSGEYEQYF. The DNA for the CDR3 is TGCGCCAGCAGCTTGAGAACTAGCGGGGAGTACGAGCAGTACTTC.

The chain couples TRBV28 to TRBJ1-1; 7 bases align to TRBD1. Germline trimming cut 8 bases from V and 8 bases from J; bases unmatched to any gene: 14. This CDR3 spans 14 amino acids. The V gene's germline CDR1 is MDHEN and CDR2 SYDVKM. The CDR3 loop is CASGPGQRHAEAFF. For the CDR3, the DNA is TGTGCCAGCGGACCGGGACAGCGTCACGCGGAAGCTTTCTTT.

The chain joins TRBV7-2 to TRBJ2-2; perhaps TRBD2 as D (5 bases). This CDR3 is 13 amino acids long. The germline V gene encodes CDR1 SGHTA and CDR2 FQGNSA. Trimming took off 4 bases at V and 4 bases at J, with 7 bases between the two ends. CDR3 nucleotides: TGTGCCAGCAGCTCGGCGGGCACCGGGGAGCTGTTTTTT. Translation gives CASSSAGTGELFF.

The chain carries TRBV11-2 and TRBJ1-5; a weak D match, TRBD1 (5 bases). This CDR3 region has 13 residues. V dropped 5 bases and J dropped 11 bases, with 16 bases sitting between them. Germline V gene data show CDR1 as SGHAT and CDR2 as FQNNGV. The DNA of the CDR3 is TGTGCCAGCAGCGCCGGCGGATGGGGGGCCCAGCATTTT. Translating it yields CASSAGGWGAQHF.